This TCR beta chain was identified in a study of early T cells in non-severe SARS-CoV-2 infection. The V gene lost 5 bases and the J gene lost 1 base, with 17 bases spanning the gap. CDR1 and CDR2 (germline): SGHTA, FQGNSA. The CDR3 has 17 residues. TCRdb called the 5' RACE reads again in MiXCR, with one record for every CDR3 protein. The sample has tens of thousands of distinct CDR3 sequences, about 9.4% seen once; the top ten hold roughly 4.8%. This clonotype was picked up a small number of times. The chain recombines TRBV7-2 with TRBJ2-2; no reliable D call. This TCR came from an adult who was a healthcare worker with PCR-confirmed SARS-CoV-2 infection or an uninfected control (not recorded which). The sample was whole blood. The DNA for the CDR3 is TGTGCCAGCAGCCCCTATCGGGTGACGGAGAACACCGGGGAGCTGTTTTTT. The encoded protein is CASSPYRVTENTGELFF. Together with reference TRBV7-2 and TRBJ2-2, the CDR3 gives the full variable domain: GAGVSQSPSNKVTEKGKDVELRCDPISGHTALYWYRQSLGQGLEFLIYFQGNSAPDKSGLPSDRFSAERTGGSVSTLTIQRTQQEDSAVYLCASSPYRVTENTGELFFGEGSRLTVL.